These 17 T cell receptor beta chains came from one sample sequenced in a study of cytomegalovirus exposure and HLA in healthy donors. The PCR ran on 60 Vbeta and 13 Jbeta primers. The repertoire was sequenced with immunoSEQ multiplex PCR; TCRdb's copy has only in-frame clones and lacks some. The sample records fewer than 200,000 clones, approximately 84% being singletons. Sequencing was carried out using PBMCs. These receptors were taken from a girl under three years old in good health and CMV-seronegative.

The genes are TRBV18 and TRBJ1-2; no clear D gene. V dropped 2 bases and J dropped 4 bases, with 14 bases sitting between them. CDR1 and CDR2 (germline): KGHSH, LQKENI. The CDR3 is 15 amino acids. CDR3 residues: CASSPWEGTVYGYTF. The CDR3 DNA reads as TGTGCCAGCTCACCATGGGAGGGAACAGTCTATGGCTACACCTTC.

The chain uses TRBV5-8 and TRBJ1-5; maybe TRBD1 (5 bases). Germline CDR1 is SGHTS and CDR2 is YDEGEE. The CDR3 spans 13 residues. V was trimmed by 2 bases and J by 3 bases, leaving 6 bases between them. The CDR3 nucleotides are TGTGCCAGCAGCTTACAGGACAATCAGCCCCAGCATTTT. Amino acids: CASSLQDNQPQHF.

The table lists this clone with a few counts. This chain connects TRBV2 to TRBJ2-5; D not resolved. The CDR3 runs to 11 residues. Germline values: CDR1 SNHLY, CDR2 FYNNEI. V was trimmed by 5 bases and J by 2 bases, leaving 3 bases between them. Here the CDR3 DNA reads TGTGCCAGCAGTTATCAAGAGACCCAGTACTTC. Amino acids: CASSYQETQYF.

The chain carries TRBV7-6 and TRBJ2-5; D unresolved. V was trimmed by 5 bases and J by 5 bases, leaving 12 bases between them. CDR3 length: 13 amino acids. CDR1 is SGHVS, CDR2 FNYEAQ, per germline. CDR3 nucleotides: TGTGCCAGCAGCCGCAGTGTCGGGGAGACCCAGTACTTC. Protein product: CASSRSVGETQYF.

The genes are TRBV15 and TRBJ1-3, with D unclear. The V gene's germline CDR1 is LNHNV and CDR2 YYDKDF (reference sequence). Trimming removed 0 bases from V and 0 bases from J, with 12 bases in between. There are 17 residues in the CDR3. The CDR3 loop reads CATSRDHAGASGNTIYF. CDR3 sequence (DNA): TGTGCCACCAGCAGAGATCATGCAGGCGCCTCTGGAAACACCATATATTTT.

This clone was observed once. The chain uses TRBV7-2 and TRBJ2-7; 8 bases are shared with TRBD1. The J segment lost 4 bases and the V segment lost 2 bases, leaving 4 bases of the junction unmatched. The CDR3 length is 14 residues. From germline, CDR1 is SGHTA and CDR2 FQGNSA. The CDR3 DNA follows: TGTGCCAGCAGCTTATCAGGGGGCCCGTACGAGCAGTACTTC. As protein: CASSLSGGPYEQYF.

The rearrangement joins TRBV19 to TRBJ1-1; no reliable D call. Germline V gene lookup returns CDR1 LNHDA and CDR2 SQIVND (reference sequence). V was pared by 7 bases and J by 1 base, with 10 bases between. The CDR3 consists of 13 residues. The CDR3 loop reads CASNSYRNTEAFF. The CDR3 coding sequence is TGTGCCAGTAATTCTTACAGGAACACTGAAGCTTTCTTT.

The chain is built from TRBV18 and TRBJ2-5; 7 nucleotides line up with TRBD1. V lost 6 bases, J lost 3 bases, and 4 bases stayed unmatched. The germline V gene encodes CDR1 KGHSH and CDR2 LQKENI. CDR3 length equals 13 residues. DNA of the CDR3: TGTGCCAGCTCCCCTGGACAGGAAGAGACCCAGTACTTC. This sequence encodes CASSPGQEETQYF.

The V gene is TRBV5-1, the J gene TRBJ1-6, with no clear D. Trimming removed 4 bases from V and 5 bases from J, with 13 bases in between. CDR3 length equals 15 residues. CDR1 is SGHRS and CDR2 is YFSETQ in the germline V gene. DNA for the CDR3: TGCGCCAGCAGCCCAGGTGGGTCCGATAATTCACCCCTCCACTTT. It specifies CASSPGGSDNSPLHF.

The chain employs TRBV7-9 and TRBJ2-1; 7 positions match TRBD2. The germline V gene encodes CDR1 SEHNR and CDR2 FQNEAQ (reference sequence). The CDR3 is 15 amino acids. V shed 3 bases and J 2 bases; nucleotides not matched to a gene: 4. The CDR3 DNA is TGTGCCAGCAGCTTCCCTCGGGGGGCCTACAATGAGCAGTTCTTC. Protein: CASSFPRGAYNEQFF.

Remarks on this clone: This CDR3 is also generated by other DNA sequences in the sample. The chain recombines TRBV5-1 with TRBJ2-5; 13 bases agree with TRBD2. The length of the CDR3 is 15 residues. CDR1 and CDR2 from the germline V gene are SGHRS and YFSETQ. J was trimmed by 3 bases and V by 4 bases; bases with no gene match: 3. The chain's CDR3 is CASSPGLAGEETQYF. The CDR3 region has the DNA TGCGCCAGCAGCCCCGGACTAGCGGGAGAAGAGACCCAGTACTTC. The variable domain in full, completed from reference TRBV5-1 and TRBJ2-5, reads KAGVTQTPRYLIKTRGQQVTLSCSPISGHRSVSWYQQTPGQGLQFLFEYFSETQRNKGNFPGRFSGRQFSNSRSEMNVSTLELGDSALYLCASSPGLAGEETQYFGPGTRLLVL.

The chain combines TRBV5-1 with TRBJ2-1; 10 bases match TRBD2. The CDR3 totals 16 residues. The ends lost 0 bases at V and 5 bases at J; junction bases unmatched: 5. Germline V gene lookup returns CDR1 SGHRS and CDR2 YFSETQ. The CDR3 here is CASSLAPLAGDNEQFF. CDR3 coding DNA: TGCGCCAGCAGCTTGGCCCCGCTAGCGGGGGACAATGAGCAGTTCTTC.

The chain recombines TRBV4-2 with TRBJ1-6; the match to TRBD1 covers 8 bases. CDR1 and CDR2 (germline): LGHNA, YNFKEQ. J gave up 10 bases and V 6 bases, and 5 bases lay outside the gene matches. The CDR3 sequence is 13 residues long. The CDR3 region is CASSDRGLSPLHF. CDR3 nucleotides: TGTGCCAGCAGTGACAGGGGTTTATCACCCCTCCACTTT.

This clone was picked up one time. The CDR3 spells CASSSRQELYEQYF. The CDR3, as DNA: TGTGCCAGCAGCTCCCGACAGGAACTCTACGAGCAGTACTTC. The genes are TRBV7-9 and TRBJ2-7; the D gene is possibly TRBD1 (6 bases). CDR3 size: 14 residues. Germline V gives CDR1 SEHNR, CDR2 FQNEAQ (reference sequence). Trimming removed 4 bases at V and 3 bases at J, with 13 bases between.

This rearrangement joins TRBV6-6 to TRBJ1-2; 11 bases line up with TRBD1. The junction had 12 bases not matched to a gene; V was cut back by 8 bases and J by 4 bases. The CDR3 is 16 amino acids. Germline CDR1 MNHNY, CDR2 SVGAGI (reference sequence). This CDR3 is CASERDRGTPPYGYTF. The CDR3 DNA reads as TGTGCCAGCGAAAGGGACAGGGGGACCCCTCCCTATGGCTACACCTTC.

J is TRBJ1-1 and V is TRBV5-5, with 9 positions matching TRBD1. The CDR3 sequence is 13 residues long. Losses at the gene ends were 7 bases for V and 10 bases for J; bases not matched to a gene: 11. CDR1 SGHKS and CDR2 YYEKEE come from the germline V gene (reference sequence). CDR3 sequence: CASVRTGGFVAFF. The CDR3 nucleotides are TGTGCCAGCGTACGTACAGGGGGCTTCGTAGCTTTCTTT.

The chain combines TRBV7-6 with TRBJ1-1; 8 bases map to TRBD1. Per germline, CDR1 SGHVS and CDR2 FNYEAQ. The CDR3 is made up of 14 amino acids. V lost 5 bases, J lost 7 bases, and 9 bases stayed unmatched. CDR3 DNA: TGTGCCAGCAGCCACAGGGGGGGCGGGGGTGAAGCTTTCTTT. It encodes CASSHRGGGGEAFF. The full variable domain, with the rest looked up from reference TRBV7-6 and TRBJ1-1, is GAGVSQSPRYKVTKRGQDVALRCDPISGHVSLYWYRQALGQGPEFLTYFNYEAQQDKSGLPNDRFSAERPEGSISTLTIQRTEQRDSAMYRCASSHRGGGGEAFFGQGTRLTVV.